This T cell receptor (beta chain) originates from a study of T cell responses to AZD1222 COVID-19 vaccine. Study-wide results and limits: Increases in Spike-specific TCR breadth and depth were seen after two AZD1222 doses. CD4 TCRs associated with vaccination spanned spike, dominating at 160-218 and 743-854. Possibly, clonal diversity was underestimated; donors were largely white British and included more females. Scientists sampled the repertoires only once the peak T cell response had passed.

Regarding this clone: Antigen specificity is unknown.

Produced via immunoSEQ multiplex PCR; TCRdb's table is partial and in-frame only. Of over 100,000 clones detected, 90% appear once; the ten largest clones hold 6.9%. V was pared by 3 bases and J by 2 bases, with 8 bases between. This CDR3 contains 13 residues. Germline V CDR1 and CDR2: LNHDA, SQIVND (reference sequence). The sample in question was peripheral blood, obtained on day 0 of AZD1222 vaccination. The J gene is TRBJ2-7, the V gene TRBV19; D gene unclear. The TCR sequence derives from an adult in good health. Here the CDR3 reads CASSMAGAYEQYF. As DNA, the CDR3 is TGTGCCAGTAGTATGGCCGGCGCCTACGAGCAGTACTTC.